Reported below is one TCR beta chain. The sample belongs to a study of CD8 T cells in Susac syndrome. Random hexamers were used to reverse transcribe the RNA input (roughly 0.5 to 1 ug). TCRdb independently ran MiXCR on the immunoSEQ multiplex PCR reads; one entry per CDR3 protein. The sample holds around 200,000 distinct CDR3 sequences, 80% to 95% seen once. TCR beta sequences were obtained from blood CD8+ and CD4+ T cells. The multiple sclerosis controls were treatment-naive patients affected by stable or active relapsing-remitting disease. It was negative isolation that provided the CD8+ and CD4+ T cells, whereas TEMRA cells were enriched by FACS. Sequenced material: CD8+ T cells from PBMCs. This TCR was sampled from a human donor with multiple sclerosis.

Written as DNA, the CDR3 is TGTGCCAGTAGTATAGTGCAGGGGGCAAATCAGCCCCAGCATTTT. Its protein product is CASSIVQGANQPQHF. This chain connects TRBV19 to TRBJ1-5, with 8 bases fitting TRBD1. Germline V lookup: CDR1 LNHDA, CDR2 SQIVND (reference sequence). The junction had 3 bases not matched to a gene; V was cut back by 1 base and J by 4 bases. This CDR3 contains 15 residues.